Below are 25 T cell receptor beta chains sequenced from a single sample in a study of blood T cell repertoires in COVID-19. The method was immunoSEQ multiplex PCR; TCRdb's version includes in-frame clones alone and lacks a portion of them. Of 200,000 to 250,000 clones in the sample, roughly 85% were seen once. The specimen was peripheral blood. All receptors derive from a man aged 50 to 60 with COVID-19, enrolled during active disease.

V gene TRBV27 combines with J gene TRBJ2-2; a possible D gene is TRBD1 (6 bases). CDR3 length: 13 residues. The V gene lost 3 bases and the J gene lost 8 bases, with 10 bases spanning the gap. CDR1 is MNHEY, CDR2 SMNVEV, per germline (reference sequence). This CDR3 is CASSFHGQGELFF. The CDR3 DNA reads as TGTGCCAGCAGTTTCCATGGACAGGGGGAGCTGTTTTTT.

The rearrangement links TRBV11-2 to TRBJ1-1; D gene uncertain. Trimming removed 2 bases from V and 5 bases from J, with 12 bases in between. The CDR3 length is 14 residues. The germline gives CDR1 SGHAT, CDR2 FQNNGV. The CDR3 nucleotides are TGTGCCAGCAGCTTAAATGGCGGAGGAACTGAAGCTTTCTTT. Protein: CASSLNGGGTEAFF.

The gene calls are TRBV13 and TRBJ1-4; no firm D call. Trimming removed 1 base at V and 15 bases at J, with 15 bases between. Germline CDR1 PRHDT, CDR2 FYEKMQ (reference sequence). The CDR3 runs to 13 residues. CDR3 region: CASSLEGADSLFF. As DNA, the CDR3 is TGTGCCAGCAGCTTAGAAGGTGCGGATTCGTTGTTTTTT.

The chain is built from TRBV14 and TRBJ1-2; D not certain. V was trimmed by 0 bases and J by 5 bases, leaving 7 bases between them. Per germline, CDR1 SGHDN and CDR2 FVKESK. The CDR3 extends over 13 amino acids. The CDR3 is CASSQETDYGYTF. The CDR3 DNA is TGTGCCAGCAGCCAAGAAACAGATTATGGCTACACCTTC.

The V gene is TRBV7-3, the J gene TRBJ1-2; TRBD1 aligns across 7 bases. The length of the CDR3 is 15 residues. Trimming at V came to 4 bases and at J to 1 base, leaving 6 bases not matched to a gene. Germline V gives CDR1 SGHTA, CDR2 FQGTGA. The CDR3 here is CASSSRGIFNYGYTF. CDR3 coding DNA: TGTGCCAGCAGCTCCAGGGGGATTTTTAACTATGGCTACACCTTC.

This chain joins TRBV6-5 and TRBJ1-1; 12 bases agree with TRBD1. Germline CDR1 is MNHEY and CDR2 is SVGAGI. The ends lost 4 bases at V and 5 bases at J; junction bases unmatched: 5. This CDR3 region has 15 residues. This CDR3 is CASSSPGQGATEAFF. The CDR3 DNA reads as TGTGCCAGCAGTTCCCCGGGACAGGGGGCGACTGAAGCTTTCTTT.

The chain has TRBV3-1 (or the pseudogene TRBV3-2) and TRBJ1-6; weak D call: TRBD1 (5 bases). The length of the CDR3 is 15 residues. CDR1 and CDR2 from the germline V gene are LGHDT and YNNKEL (reference sequence). Deletions cut 4 bases from V and 7 bases from J, with 14 bases between. CDR3 sequence reads: CASSPRDSDNSPLHF. CDR3 DNA sequence: TGTGCCAGCAGCCCCCGGGACTCGGACAATTCACCCCTCCACTTT.

The chain links TRBV6-5 to TRBJ1-6; TRBD1 aligns across 10 bases. The length of the CDR3 is 15 residues. After removal of 6 bases from V and 10 bases from J, the junction contained 9 bases not matched to a gene. Germline CDR1 MNHEY, CDR2 SVGAGI. CDR3 loop: CASSETGGPYSPLHF. For the CDR3, the DNA is TGTGCCAGCAGCGAGACAGGGGGCCCCTACTCACCCCTCCACTTT.

The rearrangement joins TRBV6-1 to TRBJ2-4; TRBD2 might be the D (5 bases). The CDR3 sequence is 13 residues long. CDR1 and CDR2 from the germline V gene are MNHNS and SASEGT. The V gene lost 7 bases and the J gene lost 1 base, with 8 bases spanning the gap. In DNA form, the CDR3 reads TGTGCCAGCACCGGGGTCGCCAAAAACATTCAGTACTTC. Residues: CASTGVAKNIQYF.

The V gene is TRBV29-1, the J gene TRBJ2-1, with TRBD2 identical over 8 bases. Germline V gene sequence: CDR1 SQVTM, CDR2 ANQGSEA. J was trimmed by 8 bases and V by 6 bases; bases with no gene match: 12. The CDR3 consists of 14 residues. The DNA of the CDR3 is TGCAGCGTAGGCGGGGGGTCGGTGACCGATGAGCAGTTCTTC. Translated: CSVGGGSVTDEQFF.

The chain is built from TRBV12-5 and TRBJ1-2; D not certain. Germline loops: CDR1 LGHNT, CDR2 FRNRAP. Trimming pared 6 bases from V and 5 bases from J, leaving 10 bases between. The CDR3 runs 12 residues. This chain's CDR3 is CASGEPLYGYTF. The CDR3 region has the DNA TGTGCTAGTGGGGAGCCGTTATATGGCTACACCTTC. Full variable domain (remainder filled in from reference TRBV12-5 and TRBJ1-2): DARVTQTPRHKVTEMGQEVTMRCQPILGHNTVFWYRQTMMQGLELLAYFRNRAPLDDSGMPKDRFSAEMPDATLATLKIQPSEPRDSAVYFCASGEPLYGYTFGSGTRLTVV.

The chain joins TRBV6-2 or TRBV6-3 to TRBJ2-1; D ambiguous. Germline V gene data show CDR1 as MNHEY and CDR2 as SVGEGT. V shed 6 bases and J shed 0 bases, with 6 bases lying between them. CDR3 length: 13 residues. The CDR3 sequence: CASSLSSYNEQFF. Written as DNA, the CDR3 is TGTGCCAGCAGCCTGAGCTCCTACAATGAGCAGTTCTTC.

In its sample, this clone was seen a few times. The V gene is TRBV7-9, the J gene TRBJ1-5; D might be TRBD1 (5 bases). V was cut by 1 base and J by 7 bases, with 11 bases left in between. The germline V gene encodes CDR1 SEHNR and CDR2 FQNEAQ (reference sequence). The CDR3 is made up of 14 amino acids. The CDR3 is CASSLGQGGQPQHF. CDR3 bases: TGTGCCAGCAGCTTAGGGCAGGGCGGCCAGCCCCAGCATTTT.

The rearrangement uses TRBV19 and TRBJ1-4, with D unresolved. The CDR3 extends over 14 amino acids. The germline V gene has CDR1 LNHDA and CDR2 SQIVND (reference sequence). Trimming pared 4 bases from V and 3 bases from J, leaving 9 bases between. Here the CDR3 reads CASSTNPANEKLFF. The CDR3 nucleotides are TGTGCCAGTAGTACTAATCCGGCTAATGAAAAACTGTTTTTT.

About this clone: Other DNA sequences in the same sample also yield this CDR3. V gene TRBV5-1 combines with J gene TRBJ2-2, with 8 positions matching TRBD1. J was trimmed by 6 bases and V by 4 bases; bases with no gene match: 8. Germline V lookup: CDR1 SGHRS, CDR2 YFSETQ. This CDR3 spans 15 amino acids. The CDR3 region is CASSPGQGRAGELFF. The CDR3 DNA sequence: TGCGCCAGCAGCCCCGGACAGGGTAGGGCCGGGGAGCTGTTTTTT.

The chain recombines TRBV4-2 with TRBJ1-1; 7 nucleotides align to TRBD1. The CDR3 length is 15 residues. J was trimmed by 2 bases and V by 0 bases; bases with no gene match: 3. The germline gives CDR1 LGHNA, CDR2 YNFKEQ. CDR3 nucleotides: TGTGCCAGCAGCCAAGATGACAGGGCCAACACTGAAGCTTTCTTT. It is translated as CASSQDDRANTEAFF.

The V and J genes are TRBV21-1 and TRBJ1-6; the DNA was not used to check the table's D call, TRBD1. TRBV21-1 is a known pseudogene. The CDR3 is 18 residues long. CDR3 residues: CASTNLTGQGDHNSPLHF. CDR3 nucleotides: TGTGCCAGCACCAACCTCACCGGACAGGGGGATCATAATTCACCCCTCCACTTT.

The CDR3 sequence is CASSYSIRGLNTIYF. The CDR3 coding sequence is TGTGCCAGCAGTTACTCGATTAGAGGATTAAACACCATATATTTT. The V call is TRBV6-5, the J call TRBJ1-3; D not certain. CDR1 MNHEY and CDR2 SVGAGI come from the germline V gene. The V and J ends lost 0 bases and 6 bases respectively, with 12 bases between them. This CDR3 region has 15 residues.

The chain is built from TRBV19 and TRBJ2-7, with 8 positions matching TRBD1. V trimming: 6 bases; J trimming: 6 bases; junction bases outside the gene matches: 4. Germline values: CDR1 LNHDA, CDR2 SQIVND (reference sequence). This CDR3 spans 12 amino acids. Here the CDR3 reads CASRQGAAEQYF. The CDR3 DNA reads as TGTGCCAGTAGGCAGGGGGCAGCCGAGCAGTACTTC. Full variable domain (rest looked up from reference TRBV19 and TRBJ2-7): DGGITQSPKYLFRKEGQNVTLSCEQNLNHDAMYWYRQDPGQGLRLIYYSQIVNDFQKGDIAEGYSVSREKKESFPLTVTSAQKNPTAFYLCASRQGAAEQYFGPGTRLTVT.

This chain joins TRBV5-4 and TRBJ1-5; tentatively, D is TRBD1 (5 bases). V was pared by 2 bases and J by 3 bases, with 9 bases between. CDR1 and CDR2 (germline): SGHNT, YYREEE (reference sequence). This CDR3 spans 14 amino acids. The CDR3 coding sequence is TGTGCCAGCAGCTTAGGGGTGAACAATCAGCCCCAGCATTTT. Translating it yields CASSLGVNNQPQHF.

The V gene is TRBV2, the J gene TRBJ1-1; weak D call: TRBD1 (6 bases). The CDR3 length is 14 residues. Trimming took off 5 bases at V and 1 base at J, with 11 bases between the two ends. Per the germline V gene, CDR1 is SNHLY and CDR2 is FYNNEI. CDR3 loop: CASSKRTANTEAFF. As DNA, the CDR3 is TGTGCCAGCAGTAAGAGGACAGCGAACACTGAAGCTTTCTTT.

This chain uses TRBV6-5 with TRBJ1-2, with TRBD1 identical over 7 bases. Germline loops: CDR1 MNHEY, CDR2 SVGAGI. The V segment lost 6 bases and the J segment 8 bases; nucleotides outside the gene matches: 9. The CDR3 is made up of 13 amino acids. CDR3 sequence reads: CASSPGGTRGYTF. DNA for the CDR3: TGTGCCAGCAGCCCAGGGGGGACCCGGGGCTACACCTTC.

V usage is TRBV9 and J usage is TRBJ2-1; 10 bases map to TRBD1. V lost 4 bases, J lost 9 bases, and 13 bases stayed unmatched. The CDR3 has 16 amino acids. The germline gives CDR1 SGDLS, CDR2 YYNGEE. In nucleotides, the CDR3 is TGTGCCAGCAGCAATAACCGGGACAGGGGTAGGGTTGAGCAGTTCTTC. Translating gives CASSNNRDRGRVEQFF.

The chain uses TRBV24-1 and TRBJ1-2; a possible D gene is TRBD1 (5 bases). V was clipped by 5 bases and J by 1 base, with 7 bases between them. The length of the CDR3 is 13 residues. Germline-derived CDR1 and CDR2 are KGHDR and SFDVKD. CDR3 nucleotide sequence: TGTGCCACCAGTGGGGGCAGTAACTATGGCTACACCTTC. Translating it yields CATSGGSNYGYTF.

The V gene is TRBV21-1, the J gene TRBJ2-7; TRBD1, the table's D call, lacks a check against the DNA. TRBV21-1 is a listed pseudogene. The CDR3 runs 14 residues. The DNA for the CDR3 is TGTGCCAGCAGCGTCCGGGACAGGGGGGTCGAGCAGTACTTC. Protein product: CASSVRDRGVEQYF.